These T cell receptor beta chains were read from a single sample in a study of cytomegalovirus exposure and HLA in healthy donors. Clones were sequenced by immunoSEQ multiplex PCR, and TCRdb holds only the in-frame ones, with some missing. The top ten hold less than 11% of the sample, which has 95,000 to 100,000 clones, 75% seen once. Sequencing was carried out using PBMCs. The origin of the receptors is a man aged 50-60 years in good health and CMV-seronegative. Each CDR3 is given with its conserved first and last residue. The order of the fields is clone size, V gene, J gene, D gene, CDR3 protein, CDR3 DNA. D genes are given only for firm matches. The listing skips clone size in some rows; elsewhere it reads once, few, many or a size class.

>-|TRBV28|TRBJ2-2|TRBD1
CAGSIRGRGTGELFF
TGTGCCGGCAGTATCAGGGGGCGCGGGACCGGGGAGCTGTTTTTT
>-|TRBV7-2|TRBJ2-7|TRBD2
CASSLASGRAFGEQYF
TGTGCCAGCAGCTTAGCCAGCGGGAGGGCCTTTGGGGAGCAGTACTTC
>-|TRBV6-6|TRBJ2-7|TRBD1
CASYRGQSYEQYF
TGTGCCAGCTACAGGGGGCAATCCTACGAGCAGTACTTC
>-|TRBV14|TRBJ2-3|TRBD1
CASSPRSQAGQGLDTQYF
TGTGCCAGCAGCCCTCGGTCTCAGGCCGGACAGGGTCTAGATACGCAGTATTTT
>few|TRBV15|TRBJ1-4|TRBD1
CATSRDRGREKLFF
TGTGCCACCAGCAGGGACAGGGGGCGTGAAAAACTGTTTTTT
>-|TRBV5-1|TRBJ2-2|TRBD1
CASRAGTGGNLGELFF
TGCGCCAGCAGAGCGGGGACAGGGGGCAACCTCGGGGAGCTGTTTTTT
>-|TRBV4-1|TRBJ1-1|TRBD1
CASSQSRDRGRTEAFF
TGCGCCAGCAGCCAAAGCCGGGACAGGGGACGCACTGAAGCTTTCTTT
>-|TRBV5-4|TRBJ2-1|-
CASSLEGNEQFF
TGTGCCAGCAGCTTGGAGGGGAATGAGCAGTTCTTC
>few|TRBV5-6|TRBJ2-3|TRBD1
CASSDRGTDTQYF
TGTGCCAGCAGCGACAGGGGCACAGATACGCAGTATTTT
>-|TRBV7-2|TRBJ1-5|TRBD1
CASSQTGTGGGNQPQHF
TGTGCCAGCAGCCAGACCGGGACAGGGGGAGGTAATCAGCCCCAGCATTTT
>-|TRBV9|TRBJ2-1|TRBD2
CASSPRGGGPAEQFF
TGTGCCAGCAGCCCCCGGGGCGGGGGTCCGGCTGAGCAGTTCTTC
>-|TRBV4-1|TRBJ2-7|-
CASSQEDWSYEQYF
TGCGCCAGCAGCCAAGAAGACTGGTCCTACGAGCAGTACTTC
>-|TRBV7-2|TRBJ2-7|-
CASSRGGTTYEQYF
TGTGCCAGCAGCCGCGGCGGGACGACCTACGAGCAGTACTTC
>-|TRBV7-4|TRBJ2-1|TRBD1
CASSVGRGSGQFF
TGTGCCAGCAGCGTAGGCAGGGGGAGTGGGCAGTTCTTC
>-|TRBV30|TRBJ1-1|-
CAWSSGTVGGTEAFF
TGTGCCTGGAGTTCGGGAACGGTAGGAGGCACTGAAGCTTTCTTT
>-|TRBV30|TRBJ2-3|TRBD1
CAWSYRTGITDTQYF
TGTGCCTGGTCGTACAGGACAGGAATCACAGATACGCAGTATTTT
>-|TRBV28|TRBJ2-3|-
CASRHPGQIHTDTQYF
TGTGCCAGCAGGCACCCCGGACAGATCCACACAGATACGCAGTATTTT
>once|TRBV7-9|TRBJ2-3|TRBD2
CASSPRLAGESTDTQYF
TGTGCCAGCAGCCCAAGACTAGCGGGAGAGTCAACAGATACGCAGTATTTT
>-|TRBV5-4|TRBJ2-3|TRBD1
CASSSTDRVRGEDTQYF
TGTGCCAGCAGCTCGACCGACAGGGTACGTGGAGAAGATACGCAGTATTTT
>-|TRBV10-2|TRBJ2-2|-
CASSESLAGGELFF
TGCGCCAGCAGTGAGTCCTTAGCTGGCGGGGAGCTGTTTTTT
>once|TRBV9|TRBJ1-2|-
CASSVGQAYYGYTF
TGTGCCAGCAGCGTAGGACAGGCGTACTATGGCTACACCTTC
>few|TRBV25-1|TRBJ2-5|TRBD1
CASSELGGQTQYF
TGTGCCAGCAGTGAACTAGGGGGCCAGACCCAGTACTTC
>-|TRBV7-9|TRBJ2-5|-
CASSSKETQYF
TGTGCCAGCAGCTCAAAAGAGACCCAGTACTTC
>-|TRBV7-2|TRBJ2-5|TRBD1
CASSLGVGTGFAQYF
TGTGCCAGCAGCTTAGGAGTGGGGACAGGGTTCGCCCAGTACTTC
>-|TRBV29-1|TRBJ2-7|-
CSVEGSTYEQYF
TGCAGCGTTGAAGGGTCTACCTACGAGCAGTACTTC
>few|TRBV4-1|TRBJ1-1|-
CASSPGHNTEAFF
TGCGCCAGCAGCCCAGGGCATAACACTGAAGCTTTCTTT
>-|TRBV6-5|TRBJ2-1|TRBD2
CASSLGTSGRHEQFF
TGTGCCAGCAGCCTTGGGACTAGCGGGAGACATGAGCAGTTCTTC
>few|TRBV5-4|TRBJ2-3|-
CASSLEAGESDTQYF
TGTGCCAGCAGCTTGGAGGCAGGGGAATCAGATACGCAGTATTTT
>-|TRBV11-3|TRBJ2-1|-
CASSYLGARDEQFF
TGTGCCAGCAGCTACTTGGGGGCTAGGGATGAGCAGTTCTTC
>-|TRBV10-1|TRBJ1-1|-
CASSEALSQREAFF
TGCGCCAGCAGTGAGGCCTTATCCCAGAGGGAAGCTTTCTTT
>-|TRBV29-1|TRBJ1-5|TRBD1
CSDCRGAFTHSNQPQHF
TGCAGCGATTGCAGGGGGGCATTTACACATAGCAATCAGCCCCAGCATTTT
>-|TRBV2|TRBJ2-1|-
CASTLGGAYNEQFF
TGTGCCAGCACCTTGGGGGGGGCATACAATGAGCAGTTCTTC
>-|TRBV7-9|TRBJ2-6|TRBD1
CASSLRGRGINSGANVLTF
TGTGCCAGCAGCTTAAGAGGCAGGGGGATTAACTCTGGGGCCAACGTCCTGACTTTC
>-|TRBV6-5|TRBJ2-6|-
CASSLGANVLTF
TGTGCCAGCAGTTTAGGGGCCAACGTCCTGACTTTC
>-|TRBV6-4|TRBJ2-1|TRBD2
CASRAGGKSNEQFF
TGTGCCAGCAGAGCGGGAGGCAAGAGCAATGAGCAGTTCTTC
>-|TRBV28|TRBJ2-7|-
CASSSFLGTPSEQYF
TGTGCCAGCAGTTCTTTCCTCGGGACTCCTTCCGAGCAGTACTTC
>many|TRBV29-1|TRBJ2-1|TRBD1
CSTNGQGVTNEQFF
TGCAGCACAAACGGACAGGGTGTGACCAATGAGCAGTTCTTC
>-|TRBV28|TRBJ1-1|-
CASSSRVTEAFF
TGTGCCAGCAGTTCCAGGGTGACTGAAGCTTTCTTT
>-|TRBV5-6|TRBJ1-6|-
CASSLGGGGNSPLHF
TGTGCCAGCAGCTTGGGAGGAGGAGGGAATTCACCCCTCCACTTT
>-|TRBV30|TRBJ1-1|-
CAWSPDGGRYLGF
TGTGCCTGGAGTCCGGATGGGGGGAGATATTTGGGCTTT
>-|TRBV27|TRBJ1-4|-
CASRGQVNEKLFF
TGTGCCAGCAGGGGACAAGTTAATGAAAAACTGTTTTTT
>few|TRBV11-1|TRBJ2-3|-
CASSLGRVAVTDTQYF
TGTGCCAGCAGCTTAGGGAGGGTAGCGGTCACAGATACGCAGTATTTT
>-|TRBV6-1|TRBJ1-1|TRBD1
CASSPRTGGNTEAFF
TGTGCCAGCAGTCCCCGGACAGGGGGCAACACTGAAGCTTTCTTT
>-|TRBV5-6|TRBJ1-3|-
CASTRWGLRNTIYF
TGTGCCAGCACTCGATGGGGGCTCAGAAACACCATATATTTT